This T cell receptor beta chain was captured in a study of Tregs in tolerant kidney transplant recipients. The study's findings and limits: Few patients were studied, so findings need validation in larger groups. Biological reproducibility was not directly addressed, but technical replication error appeared minimal.

About this clone itself: Its antigen is still unknown.

Libraries were prepared by immunoSEQ multiplex PCR; TCRdb keeps only in-frame clonotypes and omits some of them. This table has about 55,000 clones, roughly nine tenths appearing once. CDR3 length: 15 amino acids. Trimming left V 0 bases short and J 0 bases short, with 6 bases between. Per the germline V gene, CDR1 is SGHKS and CDR2 is YYEKEE (reference sequence). Recipients received nonmyeloablative bone marrow transplants from related graft donors, with transient mixed chimerism. Sequencing was performed on CD8+ T cells from blood (PBMCs), taken 24 months after the transplant. The receptor comes from a human patient who received a combined kidney and bone marrow transplant. The graft donor may be the source of some T cells. J is TRBJ2-2 and V is TRBV5-5; no clear D gene. CDR3 coding DNA: TGTGCCAGCAGCTTGGGTCCTTCGAACACCGGGGAGCTGTTTTTT. Amino acids: CASSLGPSNTGELFF.